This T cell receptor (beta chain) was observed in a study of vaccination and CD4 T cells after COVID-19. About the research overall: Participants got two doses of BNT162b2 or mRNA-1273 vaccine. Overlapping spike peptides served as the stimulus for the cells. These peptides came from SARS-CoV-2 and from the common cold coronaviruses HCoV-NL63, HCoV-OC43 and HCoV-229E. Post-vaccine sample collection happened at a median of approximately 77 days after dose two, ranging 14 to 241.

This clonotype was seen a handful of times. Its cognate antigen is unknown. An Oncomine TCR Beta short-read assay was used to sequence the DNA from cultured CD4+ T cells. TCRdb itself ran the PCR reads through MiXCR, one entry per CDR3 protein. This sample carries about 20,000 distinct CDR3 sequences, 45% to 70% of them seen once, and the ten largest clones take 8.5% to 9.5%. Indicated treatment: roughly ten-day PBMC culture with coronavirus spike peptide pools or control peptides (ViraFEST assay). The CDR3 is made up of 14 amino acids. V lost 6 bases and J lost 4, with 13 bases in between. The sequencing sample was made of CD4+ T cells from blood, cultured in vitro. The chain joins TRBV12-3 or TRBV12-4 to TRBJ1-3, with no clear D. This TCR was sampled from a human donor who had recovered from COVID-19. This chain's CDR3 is CASSSGWVGNTIYF. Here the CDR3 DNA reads TGTGCCAGCAGCTCGGGGTGGGTCGGAAACACCATATATTTT.